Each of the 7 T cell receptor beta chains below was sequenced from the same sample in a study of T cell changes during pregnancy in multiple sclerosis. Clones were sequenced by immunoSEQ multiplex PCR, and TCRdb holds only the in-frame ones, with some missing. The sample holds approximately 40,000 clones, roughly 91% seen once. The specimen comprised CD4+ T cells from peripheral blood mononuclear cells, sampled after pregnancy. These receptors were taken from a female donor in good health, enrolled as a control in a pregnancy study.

The CDR3 sequence: CASSHYPREVAGEETQYF. For the CDR3, the DNA is TGTGCCAGCAGCCACTATCCCCGGGAAGTAGCGGGTGAGGAGACCCAGTACTTC. The V call is TRBV21-1, the J call TRBJ2-5; the table's D call of TRBD2 was not tested on the DNA. TRBV21-1 is an annotated pseudogene. The CDR3 runs to 18 residues.

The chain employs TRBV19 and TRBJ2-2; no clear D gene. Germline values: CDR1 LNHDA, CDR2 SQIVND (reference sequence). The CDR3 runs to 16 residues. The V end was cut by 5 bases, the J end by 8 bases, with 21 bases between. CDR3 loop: CASSPLAEPGAGELFF. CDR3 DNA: TGTGCCAGTAGTCCCCTCGCCGAACCGGGTGCAGGGGAGCTGTTTTTT.

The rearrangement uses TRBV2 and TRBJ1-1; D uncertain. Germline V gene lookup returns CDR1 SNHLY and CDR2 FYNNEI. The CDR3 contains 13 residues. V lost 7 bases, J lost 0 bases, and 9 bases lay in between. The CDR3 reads CASNRHMNTEAFF. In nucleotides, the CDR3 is TGTGCCAGCAATCGACACATGAACACTGAAGCTTTCTTT.

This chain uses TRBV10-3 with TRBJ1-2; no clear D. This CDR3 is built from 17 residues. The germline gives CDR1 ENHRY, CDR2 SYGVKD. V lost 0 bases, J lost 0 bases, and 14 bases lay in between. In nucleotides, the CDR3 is TGTGCCATCAGTGAGTCGTTGGAGGGAAGAACTAACTATGGCTACACCTTC. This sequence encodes CAISESLEGRTNYGYTF.

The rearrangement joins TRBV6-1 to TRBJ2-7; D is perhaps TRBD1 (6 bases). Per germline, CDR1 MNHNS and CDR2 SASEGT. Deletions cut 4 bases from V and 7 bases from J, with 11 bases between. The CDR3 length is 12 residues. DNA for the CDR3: TGTGCCAGCAGTGCACAGGGTGGTGAGCAGTACTTC. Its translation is CASSAQGGEQYF.

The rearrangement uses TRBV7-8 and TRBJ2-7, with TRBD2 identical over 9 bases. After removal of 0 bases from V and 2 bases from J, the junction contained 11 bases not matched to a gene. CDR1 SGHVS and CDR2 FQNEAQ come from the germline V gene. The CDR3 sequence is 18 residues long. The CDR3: CASSLASVLSSGAYEQYF. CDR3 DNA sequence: TGTGCCAGCAGCTTAGCGTCGGTTTTGTCTAGCGGGGCCTACGAGCAGTACTTC.

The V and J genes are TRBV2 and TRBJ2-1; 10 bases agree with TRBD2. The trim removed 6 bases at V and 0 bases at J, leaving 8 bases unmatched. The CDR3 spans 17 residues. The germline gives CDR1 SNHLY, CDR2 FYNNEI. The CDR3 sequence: CASSPASSGSSYNEQFF. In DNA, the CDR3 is TGTGCCAGCAGCCCTGCCTCTAGCGGGAGCTCCTACAATGAGCAGTTCTTC.